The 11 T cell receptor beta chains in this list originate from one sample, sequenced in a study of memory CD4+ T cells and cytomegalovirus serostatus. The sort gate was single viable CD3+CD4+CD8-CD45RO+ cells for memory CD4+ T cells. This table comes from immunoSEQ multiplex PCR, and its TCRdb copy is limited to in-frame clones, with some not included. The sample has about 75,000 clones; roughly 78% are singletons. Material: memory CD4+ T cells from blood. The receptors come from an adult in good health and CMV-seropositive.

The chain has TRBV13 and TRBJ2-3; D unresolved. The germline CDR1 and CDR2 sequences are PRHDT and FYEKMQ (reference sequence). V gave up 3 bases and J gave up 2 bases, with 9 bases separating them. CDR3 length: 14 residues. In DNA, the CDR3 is TGTGCCAGCAGCTTCGTGGGTGTCACAGATACGCAGTATTTT. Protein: CASSFVGVTDTQYF.

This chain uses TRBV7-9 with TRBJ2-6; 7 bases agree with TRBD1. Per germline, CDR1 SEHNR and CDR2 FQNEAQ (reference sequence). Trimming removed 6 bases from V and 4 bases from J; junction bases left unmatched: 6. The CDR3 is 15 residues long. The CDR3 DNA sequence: TGTGCCAGCAGTAAAGGGGGCGCGGGGGCCAACGTCCTGACTTTC. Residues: CASSKGGAGANVLTF. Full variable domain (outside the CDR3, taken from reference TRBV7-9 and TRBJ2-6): DTGVSQNPRHKITKRGQNVTFRCDPISEHNRLYWYRQTLGQGPEFLTYFQNEAQLEKSRLLSDRFSAERPKGSFSTLEIQRTEQGDSAMYLCASSKGGAGANVLTFGAGSRLTVL.

The CDR3 reads CASSRKETQYF. The CDR3 nucleotides read TGTGCCAGCAGCCGGAAAGAGACCCAGTACTTC. This chain links TRBV7-9 with TRBJ2-5; no definite D call. Trimming removed 5 bases at V and 3 bases at J, with 4 bases between. Germline V gives CDR1 SEHNR, CDR2 FQNEAQ (reference sequence). The CDR3 is 11 amino acids. The entire variable domain, with the rest obtained from reference TRBV7-9 and TRBJ2-5, is as follows: DTGVSQNPRHKITKRGQNVTFRCDPISEHNRLYWYRQTLGQGPEFLTYFQNEAQLEKSRLLSDRFSAERPKGSFSTLEIQRTEQGDSAMYLCASSRKETQYFGPGTRLLVL.

The CDR3 loop reads CASSPPGLAGGLQYV. CDR3 DNA sequence: TGTGCCAGCAGCCCCCCCGGACTAGCGGGAGGATTGCAGTACGTC. V usage is TRBV7-2 and J usage is TRBJ2-7; 14 bases are a match to TRBD2. CDR3 length: 15 amino acids. Looked up from germline, CDR1 is SGHTA and CDR2 is FQGNSA. J was trimmed by 9 bases and V by 5 bases; bases with no gene match: 9.

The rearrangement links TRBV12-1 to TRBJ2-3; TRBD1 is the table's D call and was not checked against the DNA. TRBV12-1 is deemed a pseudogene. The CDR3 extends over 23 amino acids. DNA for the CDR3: TGTGCCAGCAGCCCATCGACAGGGGACTTAGATCGGTGGTCCGCAACTAGCACAGATACGCAGTATTTT. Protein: CASSPSTGDLDRWSATSTDTQYF.

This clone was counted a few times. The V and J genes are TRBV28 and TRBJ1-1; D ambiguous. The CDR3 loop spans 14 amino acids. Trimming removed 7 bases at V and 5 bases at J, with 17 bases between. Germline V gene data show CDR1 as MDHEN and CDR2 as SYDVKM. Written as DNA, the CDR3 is TGTGCCAGCACCCCGGACTCCCTCTGGACTGAAGCTTTCTTT. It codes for CASTPDSLWTEAFF.

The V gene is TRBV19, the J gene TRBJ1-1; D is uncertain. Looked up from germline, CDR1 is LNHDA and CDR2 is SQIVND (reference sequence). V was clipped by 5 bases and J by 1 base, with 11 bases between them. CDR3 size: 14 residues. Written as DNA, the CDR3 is TGTGCCAGTAGTGCGGCGGGGTGGAACACTGAAGCTTTCTTT. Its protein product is CASSAAGWNTEAFF.

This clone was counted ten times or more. CDR3 in DNA: TGCGCCAGCAGTCGATTCGGGACAGCCGAAGGGAAACTGTTTTTT. Amino acids: CASSRFGTAEGKLFF. This chain uses TRBV4-1 with TRBJ1-4, with 7 bases that match TRBD1. The CDR3 has 15 amino acids. CDR1 and CDR2 (germline): MGHRA, YSYEKL. After removal of 6 bases from V and 11 bases from J, the junction contained 15 bases not matched to a gene.

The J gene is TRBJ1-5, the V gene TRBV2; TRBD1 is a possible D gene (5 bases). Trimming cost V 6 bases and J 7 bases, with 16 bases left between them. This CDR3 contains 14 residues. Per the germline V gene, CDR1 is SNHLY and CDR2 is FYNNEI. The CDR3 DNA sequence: TGTGCCAGCAGCCCGGACACCTTTGAGCAGCCCCAGCATTTT. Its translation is CASSPDTFEQPQHF. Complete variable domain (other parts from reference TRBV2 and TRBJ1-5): EPEVTQTPSHQVTQMGQEVILRCVPISNHLYFYWYRQILGQKVEFLVSFYNNEISEKSEIFDDQFSVERPDGSNFTLKIRSTKLEDSAMYFCASSPDTFEQPQHFGDGTRLSIL.

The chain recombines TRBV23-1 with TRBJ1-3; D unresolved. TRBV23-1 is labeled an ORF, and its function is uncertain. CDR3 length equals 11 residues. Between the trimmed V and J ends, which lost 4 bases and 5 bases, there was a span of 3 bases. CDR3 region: CASSPRNTIYF. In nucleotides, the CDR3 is TGCGCCAGCAGTCCTAGAAACACCATATATTTT.

The CDR3 reads CASSQELAGGSEQFF. CDR3 bases: TGTGCCAGCAGCCAAGAACTAGCGGGAGGGTCTGAGCAGTTCTTC. The V and J genes are TRBV14 and TRBJ2-1; 13 positions match TRBD2. Germline CDR1 reads SGHDN; CDR2 reads FVKESK. After removal of 0 bases from V and 9 bases from J, the junction contained 2 bases not matched to a gene. The CDR3 loop spans 15 amino acids.